This entry lists 27 T cell receptor beta chains sequenced from one sample in a study of shared clonotypes between healthy human individuals. Using immunoSEQ multiplex PCR, the repertoire was profiled, and TCRdb retains in-frame clones only, with some absent. This table holds some 2,100,000 clones, about 93% found once. Naive CD8 cells, CD45RO-negative and positively selected for CCR7, excluded terminally differentiated effector memory CD45RA+ cells. The sample taken for sequencing was naive CD8+ T cells from PBMCs. The receptors were gathered from a man younger than 35 in good health. Some clones in this sample may be carry-over from other donors' samples.

This clone occurred once. The chain uses TRBV27 and TRBJ2-2; 9 bases line up with TRBD1. The CDR3 contains 15 residues. Germline CDR1 is MNHEY and CDR2 is SMNVEV (reference sequence). With 5 bases clipped from V and 4 bases from J, the junction kept 5 bases outside the gene matches. The CDR3 DNA is TGTGCCAGCAGTCAGGACAGGGGCGGCACCGGGGAGCTGTTTTTT. It encodes CASSQDRGGTGELFF.

V gene TRBV27 combines with J gene TRBJ2-7, with unresolved D. Trimming removed 8 bases at V and 0 bases at J, with 17 bases between. The germline CDR1 and CDR2 sequences are MNHEY and SMNVEV (reference sequence). The CDR3 runs 15 residues. The CDR3, as DNA: TGTGCCAGCGCCTCTTGGCAGTCGGGCTCCTACGAGCAGTACTTC. Protein product: CASASWQSGSYEQYF.

Only one count was recorded for this clone. This sequence joins TRBV4-1 and TRBJ2-1, with TRBD2 matching 8 bases. Trimming took 2 bases from V and 4 from J; bases not matched to a gene: 7. The CDR3 runs 16 residues. Germline-derived CDR1 and CDR2 are MGHRA and YSYEKL. The CDR3 sequence is CASSQTLAGPYNEQFF. CDR3 nucleotide sequence: TGCGCCAGCAGCCAAACGCTAGCGGGCCCTTACAATGAGCAGTTCTTC.

The chain joins TRBV10-3 to TRBJ2-1; 11 nucleotides match TRBD2. Trimming at V came to 7 bases and at J to 0 bases, leaving 11 bases not matched to a gene. CDR3 size: 18 residues. CDR1 is ENHRY and CDR2 is SYGVKD in the germline V gene. The CDR3 sequence is CAIKRLAGTSTSYNEQFF. The CDR3 region has the DNA TGTGCCATCAAAAGACTAGCGGGGACCTCTACCTCCTACAATGAGCAGTTCTTC.

The rearrangement joins TRBV27 to TRBJ2-5; 8 positions match TRBD1. CDR1 is MNHEY, CDR2 SMNVEV, per germline (reference sequence). V lost 6 bases and J lost 0; bases outside the gene matches: 9. CDR3 length: 16 amino acids. Here the CDR3 DNA reads TGTGCCAGCAGCTTCAGACAGGGGCCCTACCAAGAGACCCAGTACTTC. Its protein product is CASSFRQGPYQETQYF.

The CDR3, as DNA: TGTGCCAGCACACTCCGGGACAGCTCCTACAATGAGCAGTTCTTC. Its protein is CASTLRDSSYNEQFF. This rearrangement joins TRBV28 to TRBJ2-1; 7 positions agree with TRBD1. Unmatched junction bases numbered 6, after V lost 7 bases and J lost 0 bases. The germline V gene has CDR1 MDHEN and CDR2 SYDVKM. The CDR3 sequence is 15 residues long.

The genes are TRBV18 and TRBJ2-3; 13 positions agree with TRBD2. With V trimmed by 3 bases and J by 4 bases, 7 bases remained unmatched. The CDR3 length is 17 residues. The germline V gene encodes CDR1 KGHSH and CDR2 LQKENI. The CDR3 sequence: CASSPRGLAGDADTQYF. The CDR3 DNA reads TGTGCCAGCTCACCCAGAGGACTAGCGGGAGACGCAGATACGCAGTATTTT.

The chain has TRBV7-9 and TRBJ2-2; TRBD2 matches at 9 bases. Losses at the gene ends were 3 bases for V and 0 bases for J; bases not matched to a gene: 5. The CDR3 consists of 17 residues. Looked up from germline, CDR1 is SEHNR and CDR2 is FQNEAQ (reference sequence). The CDR3 spells CASSFRLAESNTGELFF. The DNA of the CDR3 is TGTGCCAGCAGCTTTAGACTAGCGGAGTCGAACACCGGGGAGCTGTTTTTT.

This clone was detected once. The chain recombines TRBV30 with TRBJ1-2, with D unclear. Trimming cost V 2 bases and J 6 bases, with 10 bases left between them. There are 12 residues in the CDR3. Looked up from germline, CDR1 is GTSNPN and CDR2 is SVGIG (reference sequence). The CDR3 DNA sequence: TGTGCCTGGAGTTGGGGAAGTCATGGCTACACCTTC. Translated, it gives CAWSWGSHGYTF.

To note about this clone: Different DNA sequences within this sample yield the same CDR3. The J gene is TRBJ2-1, the V gene TRBV27, with 10 bases that match TRBD2. Per germline, CDR1 MNHEY and CDR2 SMNVEV (reference sequence). This CDR3 contains 15 residues. Trimming took 5 bases from V and 4 from J; bases not matched to a gene: 5. The CDR3 loop reads CASSPTSGAYNEQFF. In DNA, the CDR3 is TGTGCCAGCAGTCCAACTAGCGGGGCATACAATGAGCAGTTCTTC.

This chain uses TRBV4-3 with TRBJ1-3, with 8 bases identical to TRBD1. Germline loops: CDR1 LGHNA, CDR2 YSLEER. V lost 4 bases, J lost 0 bases, and 5 bases stayed unmatched. CDR3 size: 16 residues. This CDR3 is CASSPGGRSSGNTIYF. CDR3 in DNA: TGCGCCAGCAGCCCAGGGGGCAGAAGCTCTGGAAACACCATATATTTT.

The V and J genes are TRBV9 and TRBJ2-5; tentatively, D is TRBD2 (5 bases). Per germline, CDR1 SGDLS and CDR2 YYNGEE. The CDR3 loop spans 16 amino acids. V was shortened by 3 bases and J by 5 bases, with 20 bases between the two germline ends. CDR3 nucleotide sequence: TGTGCCAGCAGCGCGAGTCCGAGGAGGCAGGCGGAGACCCAGTACTTC. Encoded protein: CASSASPRRQAETQYF.

CDR3 region: CASSEARGSQETQYF. The CDR3 DNA follows: TGTGCCAGCAGTGAAGCGCGCGGTAGTCAAGAGACCCAGTACTTC. J is TRBJ2-5 and V is TRBV6-1; no clear D. CDR1 is MNHNS, CDR2 SASEGT, per germline. The CDR3 contains 15 residues. V was cut by 0 bases and J by 2 bases, with 10 bases left in between.

The chain has TRBV27 and TRBJ2-5, with TRBD2 matching over 10 bases. The CDR3 covers 18 residues. The germline gives CDR1 MNHEY, CDR2 SMNVEV (reference sequence). V trimming: 3 bases; J trimming: 1 base; junction bases outside the gene matches: 11. CDR3 region: CASSLRPPGLAFQETQYF. Written as DNA, the CDR3 is TGTGCCAGCAGTTTGAGGCCCCCGGGACTAGCGTTCCAAGAGACCCAGTACTTC.

The chain joins TRBV2 to TRBJ1-1; no clear D. With 6 bases removed from V and 3 bases from J, the gap between germline ends came to 2 bases. The germline V gene encodes CDR1 SNHLY and CDR2 FYNNEI. CDR3 size: 10 residues. The CDR3 is CASRDTEAFF. The CDR3 bases are TGTGCCAGCAGGGACACTGAAGCTTTCTTT.

The CDR3 region is CASSMVSQETQYF. CDR3 DNA: TGTGCCAGTAGTATGGTCAGCCAAGAGACCCAGTACTTC. The genes are TRBV19 and TRBJ2-5, with D unresolved. Trimming left V 3 bases short and J 1 base short, with 6 bases between. The CDR3 has 13 amino acids. CDR1 and CDR2 (germline): LNHDA, SQIVND (reference sequence).

This clone was recorded once. The chain is built from TRBV19 and TRBJ2-1, with 8 bases matching TRBD1. V gave up 6 bases and J gave up 3 bases; unmatched junction bases: 4. The CDR3 is 14 amino acids. In germline, CDR1 is LNHDA, CDR2 SQIVND (reference sequence). CDR3 region: CASSRQGSYNEQFF. The DNA of the CDR3 is TGTGCCAGTAGCCGACAGGGGAGCTACAATGAGCAGTTCTTC.

J is TRBJ2-7 and V is TRBV4-2, with TRBD2 matching 9 bases. V dropped 2 bases and J dropped 7; count of bases not matched to a gene: 12. This CDR3 has 16 residues. In germline, CDR1 is LGHNA, CDR2 YNFKEQ. DNA of the CDR3: TGTGCCAGCAGCCAAAACCTAGCGGGATCTCTGATGGAGCAGTACTTC. Protein product: CASSQNLAGSLMEQYF.

The gene calls are TRBV5-5 and TRBJ2-7; no firm D call. The CDR3 spans 14 residues. Looked up from germline, CDR1 is SGHKS and CDR2 is YYEKEE (reference sequence). The V end was cut by 3 bases, the J end by 2 bases, with 12 bases between. The CDR3 DNA is TGTGCCAGCAGCTGGGCCCCAAGCCCCTACGAGCAGTACTTC. It encodes CASSWAPSPYEQYF.

This rearrangement joins TRBV7-8 to TRBJ2-3; the D is unclear. Trimming left V 1 base short and J 3 bases short, with 8 bases between. The CDR3 extends over 14 amino acids. Germline V gene sequence: CDR1 SGHVS, CDR2 FQNEAQ. CDR3 coding DNA: TGTGCCAGCAGCTTAGTTACGAGAACAGATACGCAGTATTTT. It is translated as CASSLVTRTDTQYF.

CDR3 DNA sequence: TGTGCCAGCAGTCCCTGGGCCATGGGAGAGACCCAGTACTTC. Translation: CASSPWAMGETQYF. The chain carries TRBV27 and TRBJ2-5; unclear D gene. From germline, CDR1 is MNHEY and CDR2 SMNVEV (reference sequence). This CDR3 is built from 14 residues. Trimming removed 5 bases from V and 4 bases from J, with 14 bases in between.

This rearrangement joins TRBV14 to TRBJ2-1; D unclear. Looked up from germline, CDR1 is SGHDN and CDR2 is FVKESK. The CDR3 sequence is 18 residues long. V lost 1 base and J lost 0, with 16 bases in between. This CDR3 is CASSQGLEQKTSYNEQFF. CDR3 coding DNA: TGTGCCAGCAGCCAAGGGCTAGAACAAAAGACCTCCTACAATGAGCAGTTCTTC. Supplemented by reference TRBV14 and TRBJ2-1, the full variable domain reads EAGVTQFPSHSVIEKGQTVTLRCDPISGHDNLYWYRRVMGKEIKFLLHFVKESKQDESGMPNNRFLAERTGGTYSTLKVQPAELEDSGVYFCASSQGLEQKTSYNEQFFGPGTRLTVL.

CDR3 sequence reads: CASSPNRGPSETQYF. CDR3 in DNA: TGTGCCAGTAGTCCGAACAGGGGGCCGTCGGAGACCCAGTACTTC. This chain links TRBV19 with TRBJ2-5; 9 bases fit TRBD1. This CDR3 spans 15 amino acids. Germline values: CDR1 LNHDA, CDR2 SQIVND (reference sequence). The ends lost 5 bases at V and 5 bases at J; junction bases unmatched: 9. The full variable domain, its missing parts supplied by reference TRBV19 and TRBJ2-5, is DGGITQSPKYLFRKEGQNVTLSCEQNLNHDAMYWYRQDPGQGLRLIYYSQIVNDFQKGDIAEGYSVSREKKESFPLTVTSAQKNPTAFYLCASSPNRGPSETQYFGPGTRLLVL.

The chain couples TRBV10-3 to TRBJ2-7; 7 positions match TRBD2. The ends lost 1 base at V and 4 bases at J; junction bases unmatched: 4. Germline V lookup: CDR1 ENHRY, CDR2 SYGVKD. The CDR3 spans 14 residues. The chain's CDR3 is CAISEYGSGYEQYF. The CDR3 nucleotides are TGTGCCATCAGTGAGTATGGTAGCGGGTACGAGCAGTACTTC.

The gene calls are TRBV7-9 and TRBJ2-3; unclear D gene. This CDR3 has 15 residues. V was cut by 1 base and J by 5 bases, with 13 bases left in between. Looked up from germline, CDR1 is SEHNR and CDR2 is FQNEAQ (reference sequence). The CDR3 DNA reads TGTGCCAGCAGCTTAGTATCAAGGTCGGAAGATACGCAGTATTTT. Its protein is CASSLVSRSEDTQYF. The full variable domain, completed using reference TRBV7-9 and TRBJ2-3, is DTGVSQNPRHKITKRGQNVTFRCDPISEHNRLYWYRQTLGQGPEFLTYFQNEAQLEKSRLLSDRFSAERPKGSFSTLEIQRTEQGDSAMYLCASSLVSRSEDTQYFGPGTRLTVL.

This rearrangement joins TRBV7-2 to TRBJ2-5; TRBD2 matches 12 bases. CDR1 SGHTA and CDR2 FQGNSA come from the germline V gene. The length of the CDR3 is 17 residues. J gave up 4 bases and V 5 bases, and 11 bases lay outside the gene matches. CDR3 region: CASSRTELAGGRETQYF. In DNA form, the CDR3 reads TGTGCCAGCAGCCGCACCGAACTAGCGGGAGGTCGAGAGACCCAGTACTTC.

The chain couples TRBV9 to TRBJ2-1, with TRBD2 matching 10 bases. CDR3 length equals 17 residues. Germline trimming cut 4 bases from V and 8 bases from J; bases unmatched to any gene: 15. The germline gives CDR1 SGDLS, CDR2 YYNGEE. Here the CDR3 reads CASSLRGSSGRKDEQFF. The DNA for the CDR3 is TGTGCCAGCAGCCTCCGGGGTTCTAGCGGGAGAAAGGATGAGCAGTTCTTC.